This T cell receptor (beta chain) was documented in a study of cytomegalovirus exposure and HLA in healthy donors. Study observations and caveats: Beyond CMV serostatus, there was no information to go on about immune exposure. It was likely that a cluster of highly shared sequence variants was a sequencing artifact.

V lost 4 bases to trimming and J lost 3 bases; unmatched junction nucleotides: 9. The CDR3 is made up of 15 amino acids. Germline V lookup: CDR1 GTSNPN, CDR2 SVGIG (reference sequence). Researchers ran the PCR with 60 Vbeta and 13 Jbeta primers. Method: immunoSEQ multiplex PCR; TCRdb's copy keeps in-frame clones and lacks some. The sample yields some 150,000 clones, 82% seen once. Of note for this clone: What it binds is not known.

The source of this sequence is a woman aged 50 to 60 in good health and CMV-seropositive. Sequencing used PBMCs. The gene calls are TRBV30 and TRBJ2-1, with TRBD2 identical over 7 bases. The CDR3 nucleotides read TGTGCCTGGACCCCGCTTGGCGGGAGCTACAATGAGCAGTTCTTC. Its protein is CAWTPLGGSYNEQFF.